The clone carrying this TCR beta chain appeared many times. The read ends 3 residues shy of where the CDR3 ends; the end is completed using the germline J gene. The CDR3 is 14 residues long. The germline V gene encodes CDR1 LNHDA and CDR2 SQIVND (reference sequence). V was cut by 5 bases and J by 4 bases, with 14 bases left in between. Some clones are missing from TCRdb's copy, which holds only in-frame ones; the method was immunoSEQ multiplex PCR. The profile covers around 45,000 clones, none occurring a single time. These data belong to a study of T cell clonality in common variable immunodeficiency.

The V call is TRBV19, the J call TRBJ1-1; tentative D call: TRBD1 (6 bases). The sequenced material came from peripheral blood mononuclear cells. The receptor was isolated from a person aged 18 to 70 in good health. CDR3 loop: CASSFAGAGTEAFF. Partial CDR3 DNA: TGTGCCAGTAGTTTTGCGGGGGCGGGCACTGAA.